The sequence of this TCR beta chain was determined in a study of cytomegalovirus exposure and HLA in healthy donors. Study results and caveats: The study found most TCR sequences rare, yet found some public TCRs in many donors.

CDR1 is SNHLY and CDR2 is FYNNEI in the germline V gene. The CDR3 totals 13 residues. The J segment lost 4 bases and the V segment lost 10 bases, leaving 4 bases of the junction unmatched. Only in-frame clones appear in the TCRdb table, and some are missing; sequencing was by immunoSEQ multiplex PCR. The sample carries approximately 65,000 clones, roughly 96% recorded once. For this clone: Its specificity is not known.

The chain uses TRBV2 and TRBJ1-5, with 10 bases fitting TRBD1. Sequencing used PBMCs. This TCR derives from a man in his late teens or twenties in good health and CMV-seronegative. CDR3 protein: CAIKGQGNQPQHF. Here the CDR3 DNA reads TGTGCCATCAAGGGACAGGGGAATCAGCCCCAGCATTTT.